The rows below give T cell receptor beta chains drawn from one sample of a study of T cell responses to AZD1222 COVID-19 vaccine. Measured with immunoSEQ multiplex PCR; TCRdb has only the in-frame clones, and not every one. There are 90,000 to 120,000 clones in the sample; approximately 89% occur only once, and 22% lies in the top ten. Sequenced material: peripheral blood, taken on day 0 of AZD1222 vaccination. These TCRs come from an adult in good health. Both conserved end residues are part of each CDR3. Fields, in order: J gene, V gene, D gene, clone size, CDR3 DNA, CDR3 protein. A D gene is named only where the DNA matches it firmly. A row's size may be missing; if present it is once, few, many or a size class.

J: TRBJ1-1
V: TRBV6-5
D: TRBD1
size: -
DNA: TGTGCCAGCAAGACGACAGGGACCAACACTGAAGCTTTCTTT
CDR3: CASKTTGTNTEAFF

J: TRBJ1-5
V: TRBV19
D: -
size: once
DNA: TGTGCCAGTAGTAACCGGGGAGGCGGCAATCAGCCCCAGCATTTT
CDR3: CASSNRGGGNQPQHF

J: TRBJ2-3
V: TRBV21-1
D: -
size: few
DNA: TGTCTAGCGGGGACGGGGTTGGGCACAGATACGCAGTATTTT
CDR3: CLAGTGLGTDTQYF

J: TRBJ2-1
V: TRBV6-1
D: TRBD1
size: -
DNA: TGTGCCAGCAGTGAAAACGCCCGAACCGGGACAGGGGTTTGGAATGAGCAGTTCTTC
CDR3: CASSENARTGTGVWNEQFF

J: TRBJ1-1
V: TRBV7-9
D: -
size: -
DNA: TGTGCCAGCCCAGCTGGGTGGGATCTGGATGAAGCTTTCTTT
CDR3: CASPAGWDLDEAFF

J: TRBJ2-5
V: TRBV18
D: -
size: -
DNA: TGTGCCAGCTCACGGGAAGAAGAGACCCAGTACTTC
CDR3: CASSREEETQYF

J: TRBJ2-7
V: TRBV9
D: TRBD1
size: -
DNA: TGTGCCAGCAGCCCCCGGGACAGGGTCGCCTACGAGCAGTACTTC
CDR3: CASSPRDRVAYEQYF

J: TRBJ1-2
V: TRBV7-8
D: TRBD1
size: -
DNA: TGTGCCAGCAGCTTAGTGCCGGGACAGGGAGATGGCTACACCTTC
CDR3: CASSLVPGQGDGYTF

J: TRBJ1-5
V: TRBV28
D: -
size: -
DNA: TGTGCCAGCAGTTCCCGGCGCAATCAGCCCCAGCATTTT
CDR3: CASSSRRNQPQHF

J: TRBJ1-5
V: TRBV2
D: TRBD1
size: -
DNA: TGTGCCAGCGAACAGGGGGCGCGACAGCCCCAGCATTTT
CDR3: CASEQGARQPQHF

J: TRBJ2-1
V: TRBV25-1
D: -
size: -
DNA: TGTGCCAGCAGTGAACTCAGTTACAATGAGCAGTTCTTC
CDR3: CASSELSYNEQFF

J: TRBJ2-7
V: TRBV5-6
D: TRBD1
size: few
DNA: TGTGCCAGCAGCTCCCCCGGGACAGGGAACTCCTACGAGCAGTACTTC
CDR3: CASSSPGTGNSYEQYF

J: TRBJ1-2
V: TRBV10-3
D: -
size: once
DNA: TGTGCCATCAGTGTTGGGACCGCTACTAACTATGGCTACACCTTC
CDR3: CAISVGTATNYGYTF

J: TRBJ1-1
V: TRBV20-1
D: TRBD1
size: -
DNA: TGCCAGGGGGTTACGCGCACTGAAGCTTTCTTT
CDR3: CQGVTRTEAFF

J: TRBJ2-5
V: TRBV9
D: TRBD1
size: -
DNA: TGTGCCAGCAGCGCAGGGGGCCCCTTCTCAGAGACCCAGTACTTC
CDR3: CASSAGGPFSETQYF

J: TRBJ2-7
V: TRBV5-1
D: TRBD1
size: -
DNA: TGCGCCAGCAGCTTGGAGGCAGGGGGCGCGTACGAGCAGTACTTC
CDR3: CASSLEAGGAYEQYF

J: TRBJ2-3
V: TRBV7-2
D: TRBD2
size: -
DNA: TGTGCCAGCAGCATATTTAGCGGGGGGCTAGCAGATACGCAGTATTTT
CDR3: CASSIFSGGLADTQYF

J: TRBJ1-2
V: TRBV7-9
D: -
size: -
DNA: TGTGCCAGCAGCTTCCCAGGGACCCCTTCCATCAACTATGGCTACACCTTC
CDR3: CASSFPGTPSINYGYTF

J: TRBJ1-2
V: TRBV4-2
D: -
size: -
DNA: TGTGCCAGCAGCCAAGCACACGACTATGGCTACACCTTC
CDR3: CASSQAHDYGYTF

J: TRBJ2-3
V: TRBV6-2/TRBV6-3
D: -
size: -
DNA: TGTGCCAGCAGTCTAACTAGAGGGCCAGATACGCAGTATTTT
CDR3: CASSLTRGPDTQYF

J: TRBJ2-5
V: TRBV3-1/TRBV3-2
D: -
size: -
DNA: TGTGCCAGCAGAACCTGGAGTGGAGAGACCCAGTACTTC
CDR3: CASRTWSGETQYF

J: TRBJ2-7
V: TRBV9
D: -
size: -
DNA: TGTGCCAGCAGCGTAGAAGGAGCTTCATACGAGCAGTACTTC
CDR3: CASSVEGASYEQYF

J: TRBJ1-1
V: TRBV5-1
D: -
size: -
DNA: TGCGCCAGCACCAGGCTCGGGGGGAACACTGAAGCTTTCTTT
CDR3: CASTRLGGNTEAFF

J: TRBJ2-7
V: TRBV19
D: TRBD1
size: -
DNA: TGTGCCAGTAGGCCAGGGACAGGTCATTCCTACGAGCAGTACTTC
CDR3: CASRPGTGHSYEQYF

J: TRBJ1-2
V: TRBV5-6
D: TRBD1
size: -
DNA: TGTGCCAGCAGCCTGGGATTGCGGACAGGGCTTGACGGCTACACCTTC
CDR3: CASSLGLRTGLDGYTF

J: TRBJ2-4
V: TRBV19
D: TRBD2
size: few
DNA: TGTGCCAGTAGTCTTGGGCTAGCGGGGGCCAACATTCAGTACTTC
CDR3: CASSLGLAGANIQYF

J: TRBJ2-3
V: TRBV11-2
D: -
size: once
DNA: TGTGCCAGCACCCGCCAAGGCAGGTACGGAGATACGCAGTATTTT
CDR3: CASTRQGRYGDTQYF

J: TRBJ2-5
V: TRBV5-4
D: TRBD1
size: once
DNA: TGTGCCGGAAGGACAGGGTCGGGGGAGACCCAGTACTTC
CDR3: CAGRTGSGETQYF

J: TRBJ2-5
V: TRBV5-1
D: TRBD2
size: -
DNA: TGCGCCAGCACCCTCACGCGGGAGGGGACCCAGTACTTC
CDR3: CASTLTREGTQYF

J: TRBJ1-1
V: TRBV6-6
D: -
size: -
DNA: TGTGCCAGCAGTTACCCGGGTCGAGGGGGGACTGAAGCTTTCTTT
CDR3: CASSYPGRGGTEAFF

J: TRBJ2-2
V: TRBV7-9
D: TRBD2
size: -
DNA: TGTGCCAGCGGCCGAGCGGGGGCCGGTAACACCGGGGAGCTGTTTTTT
CDR3: CASGRAGAGNTGELFF

J: TRBJ2-7
V: TRBV19
D: -
size: -
DNA: TGTGCCAGTAGTACGCGCCGGCCGCGAGGGATCCTGTTAGACGAGCAGTACTTC
CDR3: CASSTRRPRGILLDEQYF

J: TRBJ1-6
V: TRBV19
D: -
size: -
DNA: TGTGCCAGTAGTACCCTGTCGGGTGGGAGACATTCACCCCTCCACTTT
CDR3: CASSTLSGGRHSPLHF

J: TRBJ1-2
V: TRBV7-9
D: -
size: -
DNA: TGTGCCAGCAGCTTGAGGGTCGACTATGGCTACACCTTC
CDR3: CASSLRVDYGYTF

J: TRBJ2-5
V: TRBV12-3/TRBV12-4
D: -
size: -
DNA: TGTGCCAGCAGTTTGACAGAGCAGTCGACCCAGTACTTC
CDR3: CASSLTEQSTQYF

J: TRBJ2-3
V: TRBV19
D: -
size: -
DNA: TGTGCCAGTAGTATCCAAGGGTTGAGTACAGATACGCAGTATTTT
CDR3: CASSIQGLSTDTQYF

J: TRBJ1-4
V: TRBV5-5
D: TRBD1
size: -
DNA: TGTGCCAGCAGCTTGTGGGGGACAGGGGATGCAACTAATGAAAAACTGTTTTTT
CDR3: CASSLWGTGDATNEKLFF

J: TRBJ2-7
V: TRBV6-5
D: -
size: -
DNA: TGTGCCAGCAGCCAGGGTAGCAACGAGCAGTACTTC
CDR3: CASSQGSNEQYF

J: TRBJ1-4
V: TRBV5-4
D: -
size: -
DNA: TGTGCCAGCAGCCCGGGAGGAGGACTTCGTGAAAAACTGTTTTTT
CDR3: CASSPGGGLREKLFF

J: TRBJ2-7
V: TRBV14
D: -
size: -
DNA: TGTGCCAGCAGCCAAGGGAGGGAGCAGTACTTC
CDR3: CASSQGREQYF

J: TRBJ2-3
V: TRBV2
D: -
size: -
DNA: TGTGCCAGCAGTGAAGGAGGGGCCGATTACACAGATACGCAGTATTTT
CDR3: CASSEGGADYTDTQYF

J: TRBJ2-7
V: TRBV19
D: -
size: few
DNA: TGTGCCAGTAGTAAGAACCGGGACACCACTACCTACGAGCAGTACTTC
CDR3: CASSKNRDTTTYEQYF

J: TRBJ2-7
V: TRBV5-1
D: -
size: -
DNA: TGCGCCAGCAGCTTGGCCGGAGGGGACGGATCCTACGAGCAGTACTTC
CDR3: CASSLAGGDGSYEQYF

J: TRBJ1-4
V: TRBV30
D: -
size: -
DNA: TGTGCCTGGAGTCAAACTAATGAAAAACTGTTTTTT
CDR3: CAWSQTNEKLFF

J: TRBJ2-1
V: TRBV9
D: TRBD2
size: -
DNA: TGTGCCAGCAGCGGGGATAGCGGGGGGCCTTACAATGAGCAGTTCTTC
CDR3: CASSGDSGGPYNEQFF

J: TRBJ2-1
V: TRBV5-4
D: TRBD2
size: -
DNA: TGTGCCAGCAGCCCGGTGGGGGGGGATGAGCAGTTCTTC
CDR3: CASSPVGGDEQFF

J: TRBJ1-1
V: TRBV4-3
D: -
size: once
DNA: TGCGCCAGCAGCGTCCGGGGACATAACACTGAAGCTTTCTTT
CDR3: CASSVRGHNTEAFF

J: TRBJ1-4
V: TRBV10-3
D: TRBD1
size: -
DNA: TGTGCCATCGCACCGGGACAGGGTGTCGAAAAACTGTTTTTT
CDR3: CAIAPGQGVEKLFF

J: TRBJ2-1
V: TRBV6-5
D: -
size: -
DNA: TGTGCCAGCAGTCCACCCGGATTCTCCTACAATGAGCAGTTCTTC
CDR3: CASSPPGFSYNEQFF

J: TRBJ2-7
V: TRBV4-3
D: -
size: -
DNA: TGCGCCAGCAGCCAAGAAGTAGGGATGGGTGGGAATACATTT
CDR3: CASSQEVGMGGNTF

J: TRBJ1-1
V: TRBV6-5
D: -
size: -
DNA: TGTGCCAGCAGTTACGGGTATAGGGACACTGAAGCTTTCTTT
CDR3: CASSYGYRDTEAFF

J: TRBJ1-2
V: TRBV3-1/TRBV3-2
D: TRBD1
size: -
DNA: TGTGCCAGCAGCCAAGGTTGGACAGGGGATTATGGCTACACCTTC
CDR3: CASSQGWTGDYGYTF